The 10 T cell receptor beta chains given below trace back to one sample, sequenced in a study of blood T cell repertoires in COVID-19 (dated by TCRdb to between 2020 and 2021). Library preparation employed the immunoSEQ multiplex PCR assay. Held by TCRdb, this immuneACCESS table contains in-frame sequences only and omits some clones. Under half of the omission traces to an unresolved V gene where checked; the cause of the rest is unknown. The sample table contains fewer than 200,000 clones; only one count was recorded for 74% of them. Together, the top ten hold under 3.5% of the sample. Sequenced material: peripheral blood. These receptors were obtained from a woman of 80 years or more with acute or convalescent COVID-19.

This chain links TRBV29-1 with TRBJ1-1; no clear D gene. Between the trimmed V and J ends, which lost 7 bases and 8 bases, there was a span of 17 bases. Germline CDR1 reads SQVTM; CDR2 reads ANQGSEA. The CDR3 spans 12 residues. In DNA, the CDR3 is TGCAGCGCCTTAAGTCCCGGAGGGGAAGCTTTCTTT. Encoded protein: CSALSPGGEAFF.

The gene calls are TRBV20-1 and TRBJ2-1; D may be TRBD2 (5 bases). From germline, CDR1 is DFQATT and CDR2 SNEGSKA (reference sequence). The CDR3 is made up of 13 amino acids. V was shortened by 3 bases and J by 4 bases, with 10 bases between the two germline ends. CDR3 DNA: TGCAGTGCTAGTGGGCGGGTATACAATGAGCAGTTCTTC. Protein sequence: CSASGRVYNEQFF.

This clone has a handful of counts. The V call is TRBV5-1, the J call TRBJ1-1, with 9 bases lining up with TRBD1. The CDR3 sequence is 17 residues long. Germline CDR1 SGHRS, CDR2 YFSETQ. V trimming: 5 bases; J trimming: 0 bases; junction bases outside the gene matches: 11. DNA for the CDR3: TGCGCCAGCAGTTCCGACAGGGGGGTGTTCATGAACACTGAAGCTTTCTTT. Translation gives CASSSDRGVFMNTEAFF.

This clone was counted a few times. The V gene is TRBV9, the J gene TRBJ1-6; 12 bases match TRBD1. The CDR3 runs to 15 residues. The V segment lost 3 bases and the J segment 9 bases; nucleotides outside the gene matches: 4. CDR1 and CDR2 from the germline V gene are SGDLS and YYNGEE. The CDR3 here is CASSAPGQGASPLHF. The CDR3 coding sequence is TGTGCCAGCAGCGCACCGGGACAGGGGGCTTCACCCCTCCACTTT.

The chain links TRBV27 to TRBJ1-1; D remains unclear. The CDR3 covers 15 residues. Germline CDR1 MNHEY, CDR2 SMNVEV (reference sequence). Between the trimmed V and J ends, which lost 3 bases and 5 bases, there was a span of 16 bases. Here the CDR3 reads CASSFRGADWTEAFF. For the CDR3, the DNA is TGTGCCAGCAGTTTCCGTGGAGCGGATTGGACTGAAGCTTTCTTT.

This clone showed up just a few times. This chain links TRBV2 with TRBJ1-3; TRBD1 is a possible D gene (5 bases). Germline assignment: CDR1 SNHLY and CDR2 FYNNEI. The length of the CDR3 is 14 residues. V was cut by 6 bases and J by 1 base, with 10 bases left in between. The CDR3 is CASSATVSGNTIYF. For the CDR3, the DNA is TGTGCCAGCAGCGCGACAGTTTCTGGAAACACCATATATTTT.

V gene TRBV2 combines with J gene TRBJ2-2; perhaps TRBD2 as D (5 bases). Germline V lookup: CDR1 SNHLY, CDR2 FYNNEI. V was shortened by 6 bases and J by 6 bases, with 8 bases between the two germline ends. The CDR3 has 12 amino acids. CDR3 protein: CASREGPGELFF. The CDR3 nucleotides are TGTGCCAGCAGAGAGGGTCCCGGGGAGCTGTTTTTT.

The V gene is TRBV3-1 (or the pseudogene TRBV3-2), the J gene TRBJ2-1; D perhaps matches TRBD2 (6 bases). Trimming cost V 2 bases and J 13 bases, with 15 bases left between them. Germline V gives CDR1 LGHDT, CDR2 YNNKEL (reference sequence). The CDR3 spans 13 residues. CDR3 DNA: TGTGCCAGCAGCCAACGGCCGGCGGGGTCACAGTTCTTC. Protein sequence: CASSQRPAGSQFF.

In DNA, the CDR3 is TGCGCCAGCAGGTCCTGGACAGGGGGAGCCAAAAACATTCAGTACTTC. It translates to CASRSWTGGAKNIQYF. This chain links TRBV4-1 with TRBJ2-4; 10 nucleotides match TRBD1. This CDR3 is 16 amino acids long. The germline gives CDR1 MGHRA, CDR2 YSYEKL. V lost 6 bases to trimming and J lost 0 bases; unmatched junction nucleotides: 5.

The V call is TRBV20-1, the J call TRBJ1-2; unclear D gene. V shed 3 bases and J shed 4 bases, with 12 bases lying between them. CDR1 is DFQATT, CDR2 SNEGSKA, per germline (reference sequence). The length of the CDR3 is 13 residues. CDR3 amino acids: CSASDESGYGYTF. The CDR3 DNA reads TGCAGTGCTAGTGACGAGTCTGGCTATGGCTACACCTTC.